One T cell receptor beta chain is described in this entry. Its antigen is unidentified. This sample stems from a study of cytomegalovirus exposure and HLA in healthy donors. PCR used 60 Vbeta primers and 13 Jbeta primers. The assay was immunoSEQ multiplex PCR, and TCRdb's table has in-frame clones only and misses some. This table has approximately 120,000 clones, about 80% appearing once. Study observations and caveats: A later analysis found TCR association rates differed by HLA locus, highest for DRB1 and lowest for HLA-C. It was reported that the classifier diagnosed cytomegalovirus status with high specificity and sensitivity in both the original and validation cohorts. The HLA-A and HLA-B alleles of most subjects were reportedly predicted accurately from TCR beta sequences.

Sequenced: PBMCs. This receptor was identified in a young man in good health and CMV-seropositive.

The CDR3 region is CASSYSSTGVGNTIYF. The CDR3 DNA sequence: TGTGCCAGCAGTTACTCTTCGACAGGGGTCGGAAACACCATATATTTT. V is TRBV6-6 and J is TRBJ1-3, with 8 bases lining up with TRBD1. The CDR3 spans 16 residues. Losses at the gene ends were 0 bases for V and 4 bases for J; bases not matched to a gene: 5. Looked up from germline, CDR1 is MNHNY and CDR2 is SVGAGI (reference sequence).